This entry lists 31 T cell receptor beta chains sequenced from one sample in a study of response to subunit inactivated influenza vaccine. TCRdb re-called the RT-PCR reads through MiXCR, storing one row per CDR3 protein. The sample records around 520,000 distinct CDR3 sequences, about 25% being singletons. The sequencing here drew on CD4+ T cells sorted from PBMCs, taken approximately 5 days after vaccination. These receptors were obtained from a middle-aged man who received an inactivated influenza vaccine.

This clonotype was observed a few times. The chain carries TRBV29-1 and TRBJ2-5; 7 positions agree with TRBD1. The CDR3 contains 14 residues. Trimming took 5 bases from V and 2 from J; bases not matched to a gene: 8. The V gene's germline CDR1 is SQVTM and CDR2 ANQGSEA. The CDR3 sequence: CSVTVTGWQETQYF. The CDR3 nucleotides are TGCAGCGTTACCGTGACAGGGTGGCAAGAGACCCAGTACTTC.

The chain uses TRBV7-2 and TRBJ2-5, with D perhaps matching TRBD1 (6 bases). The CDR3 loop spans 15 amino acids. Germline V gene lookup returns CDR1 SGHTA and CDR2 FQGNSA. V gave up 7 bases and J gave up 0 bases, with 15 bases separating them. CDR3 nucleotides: TGTGCCAGCACCCTTGGTGGGGGCCACCAAGAGACCCAGTACTTC. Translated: CASTLGGGHQETQYF.

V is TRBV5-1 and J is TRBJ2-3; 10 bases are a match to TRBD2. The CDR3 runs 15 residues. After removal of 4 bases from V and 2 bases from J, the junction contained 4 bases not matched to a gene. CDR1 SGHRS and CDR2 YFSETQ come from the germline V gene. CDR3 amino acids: CASSHSGGLTDTQYF. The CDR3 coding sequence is TGCGCCAGCAGCCATAGCGGGGGGCTCACAGATACGCAGTATTTT.

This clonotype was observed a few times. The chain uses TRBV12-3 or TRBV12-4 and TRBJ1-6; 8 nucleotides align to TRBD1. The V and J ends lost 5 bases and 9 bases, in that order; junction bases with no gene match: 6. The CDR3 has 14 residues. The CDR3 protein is CASSQGAGGSPLHF. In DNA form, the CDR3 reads TGTGCCAGCAGTCAGGGGGCTGGGGGTTCACCCCTCCACTTT.

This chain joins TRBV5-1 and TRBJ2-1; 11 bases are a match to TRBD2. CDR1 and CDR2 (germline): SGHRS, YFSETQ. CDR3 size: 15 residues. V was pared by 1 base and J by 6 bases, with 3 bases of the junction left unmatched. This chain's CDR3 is CASSLRTSGSNEQFF. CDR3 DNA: TGCGCCAGCAGCTTGAGAACTAGCGGGAGCAATGAGCAGTTCTTC.

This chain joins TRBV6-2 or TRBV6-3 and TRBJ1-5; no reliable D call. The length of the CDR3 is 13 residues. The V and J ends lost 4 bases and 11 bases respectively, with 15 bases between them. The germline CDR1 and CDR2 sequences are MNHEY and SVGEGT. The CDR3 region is CASSFLRAQSQHF. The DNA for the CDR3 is TGTGCCAGCAGTTTCCTCCGGGCGCAGTCCCAGCATTTT.

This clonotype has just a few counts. Written as DNA, the CDR3 is TGTGCCAGCAGCCAGAGCAGGGAAAAACTGTTTTTT. It encodes CASSQSREKLFF. This chain connects TRBV7-2 to TRBJ1-4; D remains unclear. Germline assignment: CDR1 SGHTA and CDR2 FQGNSA. The length of the CDR3 is 12 residues. V lost 5 bases to trimming and J lost 8 bases, with 9 bases between them. The full variable domain, rest sourced from reference TRBV7-2 and TRBJ1-4, is GAGVSQSPSNKVTEKGKDVELRCDPISGHTALYWYRQSLGQGLEFLIYFQGNSAPDKSGLPSDRFSAERTGGSVSTLTIQRTQQEDSAVYLCASSQSREKLFFGSGTQLSVL.

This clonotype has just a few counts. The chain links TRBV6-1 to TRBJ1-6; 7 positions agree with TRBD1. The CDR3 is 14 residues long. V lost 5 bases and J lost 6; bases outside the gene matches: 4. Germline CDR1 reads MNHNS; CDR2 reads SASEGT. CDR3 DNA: TGTGCCAGCAGTACGACAGGGTCTAATTCACCCCTCCACTTT. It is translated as CASSTTGSNSPLHF.

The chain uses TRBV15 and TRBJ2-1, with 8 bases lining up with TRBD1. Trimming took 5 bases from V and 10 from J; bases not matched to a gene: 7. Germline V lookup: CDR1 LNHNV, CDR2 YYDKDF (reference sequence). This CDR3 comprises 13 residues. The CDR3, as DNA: TGTGCCACCAGCCAACAGGGGGGAAGCGAGCAGTTCTTC. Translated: CATSQQGGSEQFF.

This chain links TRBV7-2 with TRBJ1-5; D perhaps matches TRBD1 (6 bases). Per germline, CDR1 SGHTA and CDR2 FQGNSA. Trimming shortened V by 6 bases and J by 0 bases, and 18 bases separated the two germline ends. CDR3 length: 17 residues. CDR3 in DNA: TGTGCCAGCAGTCCCGAAACGACAGGTTATAGCAATCAGCCCCAGCATTTT. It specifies CASSPETTGYSNQPQHF. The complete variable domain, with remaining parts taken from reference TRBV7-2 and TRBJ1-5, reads GAGVSQSPSNKVTEKGKDVELRCDPISGHTALYWYRQSLGQGLEFLIYFQGNSAPDKSGLPSDRFSAERTGGSVSTLTIQRTQQEDSAVYLCASSPETTGYSNQPQHFGDGTRLSIL.

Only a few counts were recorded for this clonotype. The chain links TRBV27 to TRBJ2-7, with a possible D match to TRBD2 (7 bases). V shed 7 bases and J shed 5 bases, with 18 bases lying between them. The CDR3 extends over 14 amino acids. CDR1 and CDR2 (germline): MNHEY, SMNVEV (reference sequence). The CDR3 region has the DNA TGTGCCAGCATCCATACCGCGGGGGCCCACGAGCAGTACTTC. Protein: CASIHTAGAHEQYF.

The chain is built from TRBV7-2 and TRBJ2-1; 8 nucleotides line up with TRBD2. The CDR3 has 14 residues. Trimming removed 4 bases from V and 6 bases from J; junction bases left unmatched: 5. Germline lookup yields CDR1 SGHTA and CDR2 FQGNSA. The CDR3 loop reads CASSSRLASNEQFF. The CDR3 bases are TGTGCCAGCAGCTCGAGACTAGCGAGCAATGAGCAGTTCTTC.

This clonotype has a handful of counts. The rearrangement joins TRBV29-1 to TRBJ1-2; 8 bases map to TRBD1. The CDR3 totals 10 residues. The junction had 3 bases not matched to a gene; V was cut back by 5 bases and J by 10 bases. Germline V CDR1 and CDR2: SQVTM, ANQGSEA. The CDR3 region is CSVLTGAYTF. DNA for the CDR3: TGCAGCGTTCTGACAGGGGCCTACACCTTC.

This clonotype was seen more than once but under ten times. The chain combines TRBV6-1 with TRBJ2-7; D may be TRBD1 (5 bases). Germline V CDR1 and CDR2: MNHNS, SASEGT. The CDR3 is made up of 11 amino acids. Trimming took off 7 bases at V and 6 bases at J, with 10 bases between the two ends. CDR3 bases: TGTGCCAGCACATCTAGGGGCGAGCAGTACTTC. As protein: CASTSRGEQYF.

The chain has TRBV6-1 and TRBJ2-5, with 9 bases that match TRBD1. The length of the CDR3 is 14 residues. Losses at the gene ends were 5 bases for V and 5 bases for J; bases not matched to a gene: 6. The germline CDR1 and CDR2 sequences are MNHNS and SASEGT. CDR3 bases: TGTGCCAGCAGTCAACAGGGGGCCCGGGAGACCCAGTACTTC. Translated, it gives CASSQQGARETQYF.

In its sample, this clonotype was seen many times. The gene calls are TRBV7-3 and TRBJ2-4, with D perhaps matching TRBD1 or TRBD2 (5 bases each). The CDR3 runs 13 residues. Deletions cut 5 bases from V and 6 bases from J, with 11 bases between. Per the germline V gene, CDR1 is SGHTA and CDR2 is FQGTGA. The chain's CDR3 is CASSEGTGNIQYF. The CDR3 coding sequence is TGTGCCAGCAGCGAAGGGACGGGAAACATTCAGTACTTC.

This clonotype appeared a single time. CDR3 bases: TGTGCCAGCAGCTTAAGGGGACAGCGGCCAGAGACCCAGTACTTC. This encodes CASSLRGQRPETQYF. The rearrangement links TRBV7-9 to TRBJ2-5, with 7 bases fitting TRBD1. The CDR3 loop spans 15 amino acids. Germline V CDR1 and CDR2: SEHNR, FQNEAQ (reference sequence). The J segment lost 4 bases and the V segment lost 2 bases, leaving 7 bases of the junction unmatched.

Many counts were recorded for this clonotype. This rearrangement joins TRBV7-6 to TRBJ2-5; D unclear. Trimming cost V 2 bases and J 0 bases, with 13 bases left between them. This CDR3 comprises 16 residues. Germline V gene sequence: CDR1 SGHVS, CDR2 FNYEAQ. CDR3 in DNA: TGTGCCAGCAGCTTAAGATCCCCCAGTAACCAAGAGACCCAGTACTTC. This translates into CASSLRSPSNQETQYF.

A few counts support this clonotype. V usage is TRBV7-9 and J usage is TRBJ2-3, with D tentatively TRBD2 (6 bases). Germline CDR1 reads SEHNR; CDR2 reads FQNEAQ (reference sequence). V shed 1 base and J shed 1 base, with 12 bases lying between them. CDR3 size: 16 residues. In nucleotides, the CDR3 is TGTGCCAGCAGCTTAGGAGTACTAGCTGGCACAGATACGCAGTATTTT. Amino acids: CASSLGVLAGTDTQYF.

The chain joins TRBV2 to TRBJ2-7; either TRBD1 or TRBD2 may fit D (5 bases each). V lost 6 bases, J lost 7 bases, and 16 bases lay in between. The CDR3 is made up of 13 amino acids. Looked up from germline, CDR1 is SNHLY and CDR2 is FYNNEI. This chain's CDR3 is CASSLTGSGEQYF. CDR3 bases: TGTGCCAGCAGCCTAACAGGATCGGGAGAGCAGTACTTC. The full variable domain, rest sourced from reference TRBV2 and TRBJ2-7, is EPEVTQTPSHQVTQMGQEVILRCVPISNHLYFYWYRQILGQKVEFLVSFYNNEISEKSEIFDDQFSVERPDGSNFTLKIRSTKLEDSAMYFCASSLTGSGEQYFGPGTRLTVT.

CDR3 bases: TGTGCCAGCAGGATCAGACAAACCAACACCGGGGAGCTGTTTTTT. This sequence encodes CASRIRQTNTGELFF. V gene TRBV6-2 or TRBV6-3 combines with J gene TRBJ2-2; D remains ambiguous. The CDR3 extends over 15 amino acids. The germline gives CDR1 MNHEY, CDR2 SVGEGT. V lost 6 bases and J 2 bases, leaving 13 bases between the germline ends.

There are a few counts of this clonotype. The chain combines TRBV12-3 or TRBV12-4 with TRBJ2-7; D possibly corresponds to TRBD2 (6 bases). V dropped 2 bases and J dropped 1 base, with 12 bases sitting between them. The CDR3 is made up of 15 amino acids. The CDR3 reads CASSLSGLISYEQYF. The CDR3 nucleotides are TGTGCCAGCAGTTTATCGGGACTCATATCCTACGAGCAGTACTTC.

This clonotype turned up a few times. The CDR3 loop reads CASNPGTGGSETQYF. As DNA, the CDR3 is TGCGCCAGCAACCCCGGGACAGGGGGCTCTGAGACCCAGTACTTC. V usage is TRBV5-1 and J usage is TRBJ2-5; 12 bases line up with TRBD1. V lost 6 bases to trimming and J lost 5 bases; unmatched junction nucleotides: 8. The CDR3 loop spans 15 amino acids. Germline V gene data show CDR1 as SGHRS and CDR2 as YFSETQ. The full variable domain, its missing parts supplied by reference TRBV5-1 and TRBJ2-5, is KAGVTQTPRYLIKTRGQQVTLSCSPISGHRSVSWYQQTPGQGLQFLFEYFSETQRNKGNFPGRFSGRQFSNSRSEMNVSTLELGDSALYLCASNPGTGGSETQYFGPGTRLLVL.

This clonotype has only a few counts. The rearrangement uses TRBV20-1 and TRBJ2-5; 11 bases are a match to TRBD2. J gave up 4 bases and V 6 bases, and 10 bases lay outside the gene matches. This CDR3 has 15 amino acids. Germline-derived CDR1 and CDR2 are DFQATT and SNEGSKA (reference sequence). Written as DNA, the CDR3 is TGCAGTGCGCGGTTTGGGCTAGCGGGAGGAGAGACCCAGTACTTC. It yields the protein CSARFGLAGGETQYF.

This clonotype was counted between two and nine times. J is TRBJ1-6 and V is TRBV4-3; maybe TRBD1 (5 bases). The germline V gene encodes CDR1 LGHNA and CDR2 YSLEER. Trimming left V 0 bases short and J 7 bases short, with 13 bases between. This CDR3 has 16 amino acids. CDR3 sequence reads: CASSQERGTGNSPLHF. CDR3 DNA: TGCGCCAGCAGCCAAGAGCGGGGGACGGGGAATTCACCCCTCCACTTT.

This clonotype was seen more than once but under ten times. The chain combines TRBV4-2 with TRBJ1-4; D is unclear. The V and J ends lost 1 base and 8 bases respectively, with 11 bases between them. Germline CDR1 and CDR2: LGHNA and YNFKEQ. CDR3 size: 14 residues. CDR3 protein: CASSQVQLGEKLFF. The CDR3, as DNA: TGTGCCAGCAGCCAAGTTCAACTGGGGGAAAAACTGTTTTTT.

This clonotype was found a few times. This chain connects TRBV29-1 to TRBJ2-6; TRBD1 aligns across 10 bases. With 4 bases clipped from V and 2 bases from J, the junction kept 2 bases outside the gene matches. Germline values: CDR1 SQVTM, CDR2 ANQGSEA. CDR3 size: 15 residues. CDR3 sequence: CSVGQGAAGANVLTF. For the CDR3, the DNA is TGCAGCGTTGGACAGGGGGCAGCTGGGGCCAACGTCCTGACTTTC.

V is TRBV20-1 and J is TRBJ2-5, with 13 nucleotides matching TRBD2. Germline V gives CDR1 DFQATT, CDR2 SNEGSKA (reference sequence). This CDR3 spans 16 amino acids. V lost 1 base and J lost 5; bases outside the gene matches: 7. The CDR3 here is CSARALLAGGRETQYF. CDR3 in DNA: TGCAGTGCTAGAGCCTTACTAGCGGGGGGGCGTGAGACCCAGTACTTC.

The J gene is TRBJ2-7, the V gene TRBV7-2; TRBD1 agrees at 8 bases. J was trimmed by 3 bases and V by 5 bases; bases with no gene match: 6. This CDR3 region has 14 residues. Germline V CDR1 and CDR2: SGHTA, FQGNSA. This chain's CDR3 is CASSGRTGIYEQYF. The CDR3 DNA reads TGTGCCAGCAGCGGGAGGACAGGGATCTACGAGCAGTACTTC.

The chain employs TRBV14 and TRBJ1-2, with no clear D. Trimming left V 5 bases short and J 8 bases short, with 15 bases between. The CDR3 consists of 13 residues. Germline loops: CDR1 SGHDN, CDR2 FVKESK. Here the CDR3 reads CASSWTLFEGYTF. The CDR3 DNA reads TGTGCCAGCAGCTGGACCCTCTTCGAGGGCTACACCTTC. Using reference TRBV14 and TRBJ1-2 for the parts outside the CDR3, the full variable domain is EAGVTQFPSHSVIEKGQTVTLRCDPISGHDNLYWYRRVMGKEIKFLLHFVKESKQDESGMPNNRFLAERTGGTYSTLKVQPAELEDSGVYFCASSWTLFEGYTFGSGTRLTVV.

DNA of the CDR3: TGCAGCGTTGAAGGGGTAGGGAGCTCTGGGGCCAACGTCCTGACTTTC. Translation: CSVEGVGSSGANVLTF. The chain links TRBV29-1 to TRBJ2-6, with D possibly being TRBD2 (5 bases). V gave up 1 base and J gave up 0 bases, with 10 bases separating them. The CDR3 has 16 amino acids. Germline loops: CDR1 SQVTM, CDR2 ANQGSEA.